This T cell receptor beta chain came from a study of shared clonotypes between healthy human individuals. Points from the study as a whole: Non-shared clonotypes had lower generation probabilities than clonotypes shared by all four sorted-subset donors.

Germline CDR1 SNHLY, CDR2 FYNNEI. Trimming left V 4 bases short and J 8 bases short, with 9 bases between. The length of the CDR3 is 12 residues. To note about this clone: The target antigen is unknown. Other nucleotide sequences from this sample produce the same CDR3.

TCRdb's copy holds only in-frame clones and misses some; the assay was immunoSEQ multiplex PCR. The sample lists about 2.4 million clones, 85% to 95% seen once, with about 0.13% in the top ten. This TCR came from a man aged 18-30 years in good health. The chain carries TRBV2 and TRBJ2-1, with D maybe TRBD1 (5 bases). The material sequenced was naive CD4+ T cells sorted from blood. Described subset: CD45RA+ positively selected. CDR3 nucleotide sequence: TGTGCCAGCAGTGCCCAGGGTCATGAGCAGTTCTTC. Its protein is CASSAQGHEQFF.